The rows below give T cell receptor beta chains drawn from one sample of a study of a mutant IDH1 vaccine in newly diagnosed glioma. No antigen has been identified for these receptors. Measured with immunoSEQ multiplex PCR; TCRdb has only the in-frame clones, and not every one. The data contain 30,000 to 40,000 clones, about nine tenths of them singletons. Source: PBMCs, taken from a glioma patient whose treatment included an IDH1 peptide vaccine. All receptors derive from a woman aged 40 to 55 with glioma. The CDR3 runs from the conserved cysteine through the conserved F or W. D genes are given only for firm matches. Some rows have no size entry. The others give once, few or many, or a class for an expanded clone.

CDR3 DNA | CDR3 protein | clone size | J gene | V gene | D gene | CDR3 length
TGTGCCAGCAGCTTAGACCGCCTCTCTGAAGCTTTCTTT | CASSLDRLSEAFF | - | TRBJ1-1 | TRBV7-2 | - | 13
TGTGCCAGCAGTGAAGCGTCCTTAAACAATGAGCAGTTCTTC | CASSEASLNNEQFF | - | TRBJ2-1 | TRBV6-1 | - | 14
TGCGCCAGCAGCCAAGATTGGGGCACAGAAGCTTTCTTT | CASSQDWGTEAFF | - | TRBJ1-1 | TRBV4-1 | - | 13
TGCAGCGTTGTAGGCAGTCACACTGAAGCTTTCTTT | CSVVGSHTEAFF | - | TRBJ1-1 | TRBV29-1 | - | 12
TGTGCCAGCAGCTGGGGAGGGGGGACGGACACTGAAGCTTTCTTT | CASSWGGGTDTEAFF | - | TRBJ1-1 | TRBV7-8 | - | 15
TGTGCCAGCAGCGCGGGACTAGCGGGCTACAATGAGCAGTTCTTC | CASSAGLAGYNEQFF | - | TRBJ2-1 | TRBV6-1 | TRBD2 | 15
TGTGCCTGGAGTGTGACAGGGTTCGTGAATCAGCCCCAGCATTTT | CAWSVTGFVNQPQHF | - | TRBJ1-5 | TRBV30 | TRBD1 | 15
TGTGCCAGCCGCACTCCCAAGTCCAGCTTCAATGAGCAGTTCTTC | CASRTPKSSFNEQFF | - | TRBJ2-1 | TRBV6-5 | - | 15
TGTGCCAGCTCTTCCCGGGAGGGATTTGACACTGAAGCTTTCTTT | CASSSREGFDTEAFF | - | TRBJ1-1 | TRBV18 | - | 15
TGTGCCAGCAGCGTAGAAGGGGACAGCTACAATGAGCAGTTCTTC | CASSVEGDSYNEQFF | - | TRBJ2-1 | TRBV9 | TRBD1 | 15
TGTGCCAGCAGCTGGGGTAACAGGGTCTCTGGGGCCAACGTCCTGACTTTC | CASSWGNRVSGANVLTF | - | TRBJ2-6 | TRBV27 | - | 17
TGCAGCGTACAGGGGGGACCTTATGGCTACACCTTC | CSVQGGPYGYTF | few | TRBJ1-2 | TRBV29-1 | TRBD1 | 12
TGTGCCAGCAGCTTAGATGGCGGAGATACGCAGTATTTT | CASSLDGGDTQYF | once | TRBJ2-3 | TRBV7-2 | - | 13
TGTGCCAGCAGTTACGCCGCGGGACAGGTATCCTACGAGCAGTACTTC | CASSYAAGQVSYEQYF | once | TRBJ2-7 | TRBV6-6 | TRBD1 | 16
TGTGCCAGCAGCGCCCAACTGACAGCGCGCTATGGCTACACCTTC | CASSAQLTARYGYTF | - | TRBJ1-2 | TRBV9 | - | 15
TGTGCCAGCAGTTTATCGCTTCCCGGATCGAACACTGAAGCTTTCTTT | CASSLSLPGSNTEAFF | - | TRBJ1-1 | TRBV27 | - | 16
TGTGCCAGTACCCTTGGACAGGGGATCACTGAAGCTTTCTTT | CASTLGQGITEAFF | - | TRBJ1-1 | TRBV2 | TRBD1 | 14
TGTGCCACCAGGGCCCCGGGGCTAAGGAACACTGAAGCTTTCTTT | CATRAPGLRNTEAFF | - | TRBJ1-1 | TRBV15 | - | 15
TGTGCCAGCAGCTATGGAGGGCCGTCCTACAATGAGCAGTTCTTC | CASSYGGPSYNEQFF | - | TRBJ2-1 | TRBV7-4 | - | 15
TGTGCCAGCAGCTCCTCACAGAGCCCCTACGAGCAGTACTTC | CASSSSQSPYEQYF | - | TRBJ2-7 | TRBV7-9 | - | 14
TGTGCCAGCAGCCAAGATCGAGCGGGGGCTGGCGGTAGCACAGATACGCAGTATTTT | CASSQDRAGAGGSTDTQYF | - | TRBJ2-3 | TRBV4-2 | TRBD2 | 19
TGTGCCACCAGACTAGCGGGAGGGATCACAACCAATGAGCAGTTCTTC | CATRLAGGITTNEQFF | - | TRBJ2-1 | TRBV15 | TRBD2 | 16
TGCGCCAGCAGCTCCAACAGGGGAGGAACTGAAGCTTTCTTT | CASSSNRGGTEAFF | - | TRBJ1-1 | TRBV5-1 | TRBD1 | 14
TGTGCCAGCAGCACTAGGGGGGACGGCTTAAGGAACACTGAAGCTTTCTTT | CASSTRGDGLRNTEAFF | - | TRBJ1-1 | TRBV7-9 | - | 17
TGCAGCGTTAAGTTACTAGCGGGGAACACCGGGGAGCTGTTTTTT | CSVKLLAGNTGELFF | - | TRBJ2-2 | TRBV29-1 | TRBD2 | 15
TGCGCCAGCAGTGATTACGGACAGCCCAGGGGTGAAGCTTTCTTT | CASSDYGQPRGEAFF | - | TRBJ1-1 | TRBV10-1 | - | 15
TGTGCCAGTAAGGACCGGGACCACTCTCATCAGCCCCAGCATTTT | CASKDRDHSHQPQHF | - | TRBJ1-5 | TRBV19 | - | 15
TGTGCCAGCAGTCCAATGGGGAACACTGAAGCTTTCTTT | CASSPMGNTEAFF | - | TRBJ1-1 | TRBV6-5 | - | 13
TGTGCCAGCAGTGCTTGGGGAGACCCCCGGTACGAGCAGTACTTC | CASSAWGDPRYEQYF | - | TRBJ2-7 | TRBV2 | - | 15
TGTGCCAGCACCATAACAGGGGATGAGCAGTTCTTC | CASTITGDEQFF | - | TRBJ2-1 | TRBV2 | TRBD1 | 12